Listed below are T cell receptor beta chains from one sample, sequenced in a study of B cell selection in AIRE deficiency. Sequenced by immunoSEQ multiplex PCR; TCRdb stores in-frame clones only, minus some. The sample includes tens of thousands of clones, approximately 97% of them seen just once. Material for sequencing was conventional CD4+ T cells sorted from PBMCs. These receptors originate from a human donor with AIRE deficiency. CDR3s include the opening cysteine and the closing phenylalanine or tryptophan. D genes are given only for firm matches. Clone size appears in some rows only: once, few, many, or a class for an expanded clone.

j_call: TRBJ1-1; clone_size: -; v_call: TRBV7-3; d_call: TRBD1; cdr3_nt: TGTGCCAGCAGCTTTACAGGGGGCGGTGAAGCTTTCTTT; cdr3_aa: CASSFTGGGEAFF
j_call: TRBJ2-7; clone_size: -; v_call: TRBV18; d_call: -; cdr3_nt: TGTGCCAGCTCACCCTCTCAAGGGTACGAGCAGTACTTC; cdr3_aa: CASSPSQGYEQYF
j_call: TRBJ2-5; clone_size: -; v_call: TRBV14; d_call: TRBD2; cdr3_nt: TGTGCCAGCAGCCAAACTAGCGGGAGTTATCAAGAGACCCAGTACTTC; cdr3_aa: CASSQTSGSYQETQYF
j_call: TRBJ2-2; clone_size: once; v_call: TRBV7-2; d_call: -; cdr3_nt: TGTGCCAGCAGCTTAGGCGGCACCACCGGGGAGCTGTTTTTT; cdr3_aa: CASSLGGTTGELFF
j_call: TRBJ2-1; clone_size: -; v_call: TRBV6-1; d_call: -; cdr3_nt: TGTGCCAGCAGTGACCCGAGAACCTACAATGAGCAGTTCTTC; cdr3_aa: CASSDPRTYNEQFF
j_call: TRBJ2-7; clone_size: -; v_call: TRBV6-6; d_call: TRBD1; cdr3_nt: TGTGCCAGCAGGAGGGACAGTGTCTTCTACGAGCAGTACTTC; cdr3_aa: CASRRDSVFYEQYF
j_call: TRBJ2-1; clone_size: -; v_call: TRBV25-1; d_call: -; cdr3_nt: TGTGCCAGCAGTGCTGCCACTAGAACCTCTCTGTTCTTC; cdr3_aa: CASSAATRTSLFF
j_call: TRBJ1-5; clone_size: -; v_call: TRBV19; d_call: -; cdr3_nt: TGTGCCAGTAGTGGCCGGGGGGGCGGTCAGCCCCAGCATTTT; cdr3_aa: CASSGRGGGQPQHF
j_call: TRBJ2-3; clone_size: -; v_call: TRBV19; d_call: -; cdr3_nt: TGTGCCAGTAGTAGGACTGGACTCGCGGCGGATACGCAGTATTTT; cdr3_aa: CASSRTGLAADTQYF
j_call: TRBJ2-7; clone_size: -; v_call: TRBV5-1; d_call: -; cdr3_nt: TGCGCCAGCAGCCCTTTGGGCTACGGACCAATAGAGCAGTACTTC; cdr3_aa: CASSPLGYGPIEQYF
j_call: TRBJ1-2; clone_size: -; v_call: TRBV4-2; d_call: -; cdr3_nt: TGTGCCAGCAGCCCTATCCCCGCTGGGGGGGCCTCCTATGGCTACACCTTC; cdr3_aa: CASSPIPAGGASYGYTF
j_call: TRBJ2-7; clone_size: -; v_call: TRBV6-5; d_call: -; cdr3_nt: TGTGCCAGCAGTCTCGGGTCCGGGCAGTACTTC; cdr3_aa: CASSLGSGQYF
j_call: TRBJ2-1; clone_size: -; v_call: TRBV11-1; d_call: -; cdr3_nt: TGTGCCAGCAGCCCACATTTGCCCTTGTACAATGAGCAGTTCTTC; cdr3_aa: CASSPHLPLYNEQFF
j_call: TRBJ2-1; clone_size: -; v_call: TRBV7-8; d_call: -; cdr3_nt: TGTGCCAGCAGCTTAATTGGCGCAATAGAGCAGTTCTTC; cdr3_aa: CASSLIGAIEQFF
j_call: TRBJ2-1; clone_size: -; v_call: TRBV27; d_call: -; cdr3_nt: TGTGCCAGCAGTTTACACCAGCGTTCGGGGCAGGAGCAGTTCTTC; cdr3_aa: CASSLHQRSGQEQFF
j_call: TRBJ1-5; clone_size: -; v_call: TRBV28; d_call: -; cdr3_nt: TGTGCCAGTGGCTCGGGGGTGATTCAGCCCCAGCATTTT; cdr3_aa: CASGSGVIQPQHF
j_call: TRBJ2-3; clone_size: -; v_call: TRBV7-3; d_call: -; cdr3_nt: TGTGCCAGCAGCTTATGGCAGGGAAGCACAGATACGCAGTATTTT; cdr3_aa: CASSLWQGSTDTQYF
j_call: TRBJ2-2; clone_size: -; v_call: TRBV6-5; d_call: -; cdr3_nt: TGTGCCAGCAGTTACTCGGGCAGGGGAGACACCGGGGAGCTGTTTTTT; cdr3_aa: CASSYSGRGDTGELFF
j_call: TRBJ2-6; clone_size: -; v_call: TRBV19; d_call: TRBD1; cdr3_nt: TGTGCCAGTCTAAGCCCGGGACAGGGGGCGCCTGGGGCCAACGTCCTGACTTTC; cdr3_aa: CASLSPGQGAPGANVLTF
j_call: TRBJ1-2; clone_size: once; v_call: TRBV29-1; d_call: -; cdr3_nt: TGCAGCGTTGAAGCAGGCTGGGGCTATGGCTACACCTTC; cdr3_aa: CSVEAGWGYGYTF
j_call: TRBJ2-7; clone_size: -; v_call: TRBV7-6; d_call: -; cdr3_nt: TGTGCCAGCAGCCCGGGAGCACGGAGCTCCTACGAGCAGTACTTC; cdr3_aa: CASSPGARSSYEQYF
j_call: TRBJ2-7; clone_size: -; v_call: TRBV29-1; d_call: TRBD1; cdr3_nt: TGCAGCGCAAGACAGGGAATATACGAGCAGTACTTC; cdr3_aa: CSARQGIYEQYF
j_call: TRBJ1-1; clone_size: -; v_call: TRBV2; d_call: TRBD1; cdr3_nt: TGTGCCACCCGAACAGGGGGTTTGAACACTGAAGCTTTCTTT; cdr3_aa: CATRTGGLNTEAFF
j_call: TRBJ1-5; clone_size: -; v_call: TRBV7-9; d_call: -; cdr3_nt: TGTGCCAGCAGCTTAGCGTGGCAGGGGAATCAGCCCCAGCATTTT; cdr3_aa: CASSLAWQGNQPQHF
j_call: TRBJ2-5; clone_size: -; v_call: TRBV28; d_call: TRBD2; cdr3_nt: TGTGCCAGCAGTCCGTATGAAGCGGGACTGGAGACCCAGTACTTC; cdr3_aa: CASSPYEAGLETQYF
j_call: TRBJ1-4; clone_size: once; v_call: TRBV19; d_call: -; cdr3_nt: TGTGCCAGTAGCCGGGACGGAACTAATGAAAAACTGTTTTTT; cdr3_aa: CASSRDGTNEKLFF
j_call: TRBJ2-5; clone_size: -; v_call: TRBV7-8; d_call: -; cdr3_nt: TGTGCCAGCAGCCCGGGTCGGGTCTTGGAGACCCAGTACTTC; cdr3_aa: CASSPGRVLETQYF
j_call: TRBJ1-2; clone_size: -; v_call: TRBV7-9; d_call: TRBD1; cdr3_nt: TGTGCCAGCAGCACCCTGACGGACAGGGCTAACTATGGCTACACCTTC; cdr3_aa: CASSTLTDRANYGYTF
j_call: TRBJ2-3; clone_size: -; v_call: TRBV7-3; d_call: TRBD1; cdr3_nt: TGTGCCAGCAGCTATGCAGGGGGTTCAGATACGCAGTATTTT; cdr3_aa: CASSYAGGSDTQYF
j_call: TRBJ2-1; clone_size: -; v_call: TRBV6-5; d_call: TRBD2; cdr3_nt: TGTGCCAGCAGTTTGTTCGGACTAGCGGGGAACAATGAGCAGTTCTTC; cdr3_aa: CASSLFGLAGNNEQFF
j_call: TRBJ2-4; clone_size: once; v_call: TRBV6-6; d_call: -; cdr3_nt: TGTGCCAGCAGTTACGCCACAGCGGGCAAAAACATTCAGTACTTC; cdr3_aa: CASSYATAGKNIQYF
j_call: TRBJ2-1; clone_size: -; v_call: TRBV4-3; d_call: -; cdr3_nt: TGCGCCAGCAGCCTACTTCGGGGGTTCGGTGAGCAGTTCTTC; cdr3_aa: CASSLLRGFGEQFF
j_call: TRBJ2-1; clone_size: -; v_call: TRBV29-1; d_call: -; cdr3_nt: TGCAGCGTTGGTTCGGGGGAACGGGTATTTGGTGAGCAGTTCTTC; cdr3_aa: CSVGSGERVFGEQFF
j_call: TRBJ2-7; clone_size: once; v_call: TRBV7-9; d_call: TRBD1; cdr3_nt: TGTGCCAGCAGCTTCCCCGTGGGCGGGACAGGCGAGCAGTACTTC; cdr3_aa: CASSFPVGGTGEQYF
j_call: TRBJ2-2; clone_size: once; v_call: TRBV28; d_call: -; cdr3_nt: TGTGCCAGCAGTTTCCTGGGGGTCGGGGAGCTGTTTTTT; cdr3_aa: CASSFLGVGELFF
j_call: TRBJ1-5; clone_size: -; v_call: TRBV28; d_call: TRBD1; cdr3_nt: TGTGCCAGCAGGGGGACAGGGGGGTTGGAGTCCCAGCATTTT; cdr3_aa: CASRGTGGLESQHF
j_call: TRBJ2-7; clone_size: -; v_call: TRBV5-5; d_call: -; cdr3_nt: TGTGCCAGCAGCTATACGCAGTTGGGCCGTTACGAGCAGTACTTC; cdr3_aa: CASSYTQLGRYEQYF
j_call: TRBJ1-4; clone_size: -; v_call: TRBV28; d_call: -; cdr3_nt: TGTGCCAGCAACGATGGATTAACTAATGAAAAACTGTTTTTT; cdr3_aa: CASNDGLTNEKLFF
j_call: TRBJ2-3; clone_size: -; v_call: TRBV4-1; d_call: -; cdr3_nt: TGCGCCAGCAGCCAAGAGCGGTTCTCAGATACGCAGTATTTT; cdr3_aa: CASSQERFSDTQYF
j_call: TRBJ2-2; clone_size: -; v_call: TRBV30; d_call: TRBD2; cdr3_nt: TGTGCCTGGAGGCGGGGGGGAACCGGGGAGCTGTTTTTT; cdr3_aa: CAWRRGGTGELFF
j_call: TRBJ2-7; clone_size: -; v_call: TRBV19; d_call: TRBD1; cdr3_nt: TGTGCCAGTAAGGACAGGGGGCGTGAGCAGTACTTC; cdr3_aa: CASKDRGREQYF
j_call: TRBJ2-3; clone_size: -; v_call: TRBV7-2; d_call: -; cdr3_nt: TGTGCCAGCAGCCCAAACACAGATACGCAGTATTTT; cdr3_aa: CASSPNTDTQYF
j_call: TRBJ2-7; clone_size: -; v_call: TRBV14; d_call: TRBD2; cdr3_nt: TGTGCCAGCAGCCAGCTCCCCGGGACTAGCGGGAGGGCCTCCTACGAGCAGTACTTC; cdr3_aa: CASSQLPGTSGRASYEQYF
j_call: TRBJ2-7; clone_size: -; v_call: TRBV27; d_call: -; cdr3_nt: TGTGCCAGCATGTTGGGAGTGTACAAGGCGGGCTACGAGCAGTACTTC; cdr3_aa: CASMLGVYKAGYEQYF
j_call: TRBJ2-2; clone_size: -; v_call: TRBV4-3; d_call: -; cdr3_nt: TGCGCCAGCAGAGGGGACGTCGGAACCGGGGAGCTGTTTTTT; cdr3_aa: CASRGDVGTGELFF
j_call: TRBJ2-7; clone_size: -; v_call: TRBV7-9; d_call: TRBD1; cdr3_nt: TGTGCCAGCAGCTTAGCAACAGGGGCCGCCTACGAGCAGTACTTC; cdr3_aa: CASSLATGAAYEQYF
j_call: TRBJ1-1; clone_size: -; v_call: TRBV4-3; d_call: -; cdr3_nt: TGCGCCAGCAGCCACCAAGGCCGGACTGAAGCTTTCTTT; cdr3_aa: CASSHQGRTEAFF
j_call: TRBJ2-5; clone_size: -; v_call: TRBV2; d_call: TRBD1; cdr3_nt: TGTGCCAGCAGGTTTGACAGGGGCCAAGAGACCCAGTACTTC; cdr3_aa: CASRFDRGQETQYF
j_call: TRBJ2-7; clone_size: -; v_call: TRBV19; d_call: TRBD2; cdr3_nt: TGTGCCAGTAGTATAACTAGCGTTTCCTACGAGCAGTACTTC; cdr3_aa: CASSITSVSYEQYF
j_call: TRBJ1-5; clone_size: -; v_call: TRBV7-6; d_call: TRBD1; cdr3_nt: TGTGCCAGCAGCTTAGGCACAGGGGTTGGGACCCAGCATTTT; cdr3_aa: CASSLGTGVGTQHF
j_call: TRBJ2-1; clone_size: -; v_call: TRBV14; d_call: TRBD2; cdr3_nt: TGTGCCAGCAGCGTAGGACTAGCGCGTGAGCAGTTCTTC; cdr3_aa: CASSVGLAREQFF
j_call: TRBJ1-4; clone_size: -; v_call: TRBV7-9; d_call: -; cdr3_nt: TGTGCCAGCAGCTTAGGAGTTCCGTCAGATCGGGAAAAACTGTTTTTT; cdr3_aa: CASSLGVPSDREKLFF
j_call: TRBJ2-2; clone_size: -; v_call: TRBV29-1; d_call: -; cdr3_nt: TGCAGCGTTGAAGTCAACACCGGGGAGCTGTTTTTT; cdr3_aa: CSVEVNTGELFF
j_call: TRBJ1-4; clone_size: -; v_call: TRBV15; d_call: -; cdr3_nt: TGTGCCACCAGCAGAGGCGGGGGGGCTACCACTGTTGAAAAACTGTTTTTT; cdr3_aa: CATSRGGGATTVEKLFF
j_call: TRBJ2-7; clone_size: -; v_call: TRBV9; d_call: TRBD1; cdr3_nt: TGTGCCAGCAGCGTAGCTGGACAGGGGGGCTACGAGCAGTACTTC; cdr3_aa: CASSVAGQGGYEQYF